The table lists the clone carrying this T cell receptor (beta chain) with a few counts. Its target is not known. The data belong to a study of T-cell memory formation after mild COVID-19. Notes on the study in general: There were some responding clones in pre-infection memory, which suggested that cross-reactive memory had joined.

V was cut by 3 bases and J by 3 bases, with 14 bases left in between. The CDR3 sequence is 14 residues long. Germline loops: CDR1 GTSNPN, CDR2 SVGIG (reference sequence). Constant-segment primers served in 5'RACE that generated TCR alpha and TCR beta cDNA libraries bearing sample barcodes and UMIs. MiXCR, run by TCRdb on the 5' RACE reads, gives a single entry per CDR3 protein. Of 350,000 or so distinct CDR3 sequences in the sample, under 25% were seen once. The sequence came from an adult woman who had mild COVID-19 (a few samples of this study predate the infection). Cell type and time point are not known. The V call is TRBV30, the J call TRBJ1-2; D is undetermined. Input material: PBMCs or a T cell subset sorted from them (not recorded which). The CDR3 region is CAWRFFRGDYGYTF. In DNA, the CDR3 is TGTGCCTGGAGATTCTTCCGCGGGGACTATGGCTACACCTTC.